These 19 T cell receptor beta chains share one sample of origin, sequenced in a study of technical replicates of blood from several donors. Data came from immunoSEQ multiplex PCR; TCRdb stores just in-frame clones and leaves some out. The repertoire holds tens of thousands of clones, with roughly 94% as singletons. The source material was T cells isolated from PBMCs. Source of these receptors: a human donor in good health.

The chain uses TRBV14 and TRBJ1-1; D ambiguous. The V and J ends lost 6 bases and 0 bases respectively, with 8 bases between them. The germline V gene has CDR1 SGHDN and CDR2 FVKESK. The CDR3 consists of 13 residues. CDR3 sequence: CASRFSVNTEAFF. CDR3 coding DNA: TGTGCCAGCAGGTTCTCGGTGAACACTGAAGCTTTCTTT.

The chain joins TRBV7-9 to TRBJ1-1; a possible D gene is TRBD1 (5 bases). This CDR3 has 13 amino acids. CDR1 is SEHNR and CDR2 is FQNEAQ in the germline V gene (reference sequence). V lost 3 bases and J lost 7, with 12 bases in between. The CDR3 DNA is TGTGCCAGCAGCTTTTCGACAGAGAGTGAAGCTTTCTTT. It codes for CASSFSTESEAFF. The full variable domain, completed using reference TRBV7-9 and TRBJ1-1, is DTGVSQNPRHKITKRGQNVTFRCDPISEHNRLYWYRQTLGQGPEFLTYFQNEAQLEKSRLLSDRFSAERPKGSFSTLEIQRTEQGDSAMYLCASSFSTESEAFFGQGTRLTVV.

V gene TRBV5-6 combines with J gene TRBJ1-1; D not certain. CDR3 length: 12 amino acids. The V end lost 2 bases, the J end lost 3 bases, and 5 bases lay between the germline ends. Germline V gene data show CDR1 as SGHDT and CDR2 as YYEEEE. The CDR3 DNA reads TGTGCCAGCAGCTTTTCCGACACTGAAGCTTTCTTT. Its translation: CASSFSDTEAFF.

This chain connects TRBV28 to TRBJ2-7, with 9 bases lining up with TRBD1. CDR3 length: 17 amino acids. Germline values: CDR1 MDHEN, CDR2 SYDVKM. Trimming cost V 3 bases and J 3 bases; bases outside gene matches: 12. In DNA form, the CDR3 reads TGTGCCAGCAGTTTTGGGACAGGGTCTCCTCATGTCTACGAGCAGTACTTC. It codes for CASSFGTGSPHVYEQYF.

The chain joins TRBV11-2 to TRBJ1-1; D may be TRBD1 (5 bases). Germline V CDR1 and CDR2: SGHAT, FQNNGV. Deletions cut 4 bases from V and 4 bases from J, with 13 bases between. The length of the CDR3 is 14 residues. The CDR3, as DNA: TGTGCCAGCAGCTCCCGACAGACTGCCACTGAAGCTTTCTTT. Protein sequence: CASSSRQTATEAFF. Supplemented by reference TRBV11-2 and TRBJ1-1, the full variable domain reads EAGVAQSPRYKIIEKRQSVAFWCNPISGHATLYWYQQILGQGPKLLIQFQNNGVVDDSQLPKDRFSAERLKGVDSTLKIQPAKLEDSAVYLCASSSRQTATEAFFGQGTRLTVV.

The chain uses TRBV5-4 and TRBJ2-3; maybe TRBD2 (5 bases). The CDR3 covers 14 residues. V shed 7 bases and J shed 2 bases, with 14 bases lying between them. Germline V gives CDR1 SGHNT, CDR2 YYREEE (reference sequence). The CDR3 nucleotides are TGTGCCAGCGGGAACCGGGATATCACAGATACGCAGTATTTT. Protein product: CASGNRDITDTQYF.

The chain has TRBV15 and TRBJ1-1; 7 positions agree with TRBD1. The CDR3 is 13 amino acids. Germline V gene data show CDR1 as LNHNV and CDR2 as YYDKDF (reference sequence). Germline trimming cut 1 base from V and 4 bases from J; bases unmatched to any gene: 0. The CDR3 DNA follows: TGTGCCACCAGCAGAGGGACAGGCACTGAAGCTTTCTTT. This gives the protein CATSRGTGTEAFF.

J is TRBJ2-7 and V is TRBV27; 10 bases map to TRBD1. Looked up from germline, CDR1 is MNHEY and CDR2 is SMNVEV (reference sequence). J gave up 4 bases and V 5 bases, and 5 bases lay outside the gene matches. CDR3 length: 14 residues. CDR3 sequence (DNA): TGTGCCAGCAGTGCGGGGACAGGGGCGTACGAGCAGTACTTC. Translation: CASSAGTGAYEQYF.

The J gene is TRBJ2-3, the V gene TRBV5-4; D is perhaps TRBD1 (5 bases). Trimming took 1 base from V and 5 from J, leaving 11 bases between them. The CDR3 is 14 residues long. Germline V gene lookup returns CDR1 SGHNT and CDR2 YYREEE (reference sequence). The CDR3 is CASSLRGQGDTQYF. CDR3 coding DNA: TGTGCCAGCAGCTTGAGGGGCCAGGGAGATACGCAGTATTTT.

The V gene is TRBV7-9, the J gene TRBJ2-1, with 13 nucleotides matching TRBD2. The germline CDR1 and CDR2 sequences are SEHNR and FQNEAQ (reference sequence). This CDR3 spans 15 amino acids. Trimming at V came to 5 bases and at J to 7 bases, leaving 5 bases not matched to a gene. DNA of the CDR3: TGTGCCAGCAGCCCACGGACTAGCGGGGGTAATGAGCAGTTCTTC. This sequence encodes CASSPRTSGGNEQFF.

The rearrangement uses TRBV7-8 and TRBJ1-5; weak D call: TRBD1 (6 bases). The CDR3 contains 14 residues. Germline lookup yields CDR1 SGHVS and CDR2 FQNEAQ. V was pared by 3 bases and J by 7 bases, with 13 bases between. The CDR3 DNA sequence: TGTGCCAGCAGCTTCGTACAGGGTGAACAGCCCCAGCATTTT. This codes for CASSFVQGEQPQHF.

This sequence joins TRBV28 and TRBJ1-4; no clear D gene. The V gene lost 4 bases and the J gene lost 4 bases, with 13 bases spanning the gap. CDR3 length: 15 amino acids. The germline V gene has CDR1 MDHEN and CDR2 SYDVKM. CDR3 sequence reads: CASSSYKASNEKLFF. The DNA for the CDR3 is TGTGCCAGCAGTTCCTACAAAGCTAGTAATGAAAAACTGTTTTTT.

The chain links TRBV7-9 to TRBJ1-1, with TRBD1 matching 10 bases. V lost 5 bases, J lost 5 bases, and 11 bases stayed unmatched. CDR1 and CDR2 (germline): SEHNR, FQNEAQ (reference sequence). This CDR3 has 16 residues. In DNA, the CDR3 is TGTGCCAGCAGCGCTAGGGGGACAGGGGTGTGGACTGAAGCTTTCTTT. Translated: CASSARGTGVWTEAFF.

This rearrangement joins TRBV14 to TRBJ2-7; 11 bases line up with TRBD2. In germline, CDR1 is SGHDN, CDR2 FVKESK. The CDR3 runs 16 residues. V was pared by 4 bases and J by 3 bases, with 8 bases of the junction left unmatched. As DNA, the CDR3 is TGTGCCAGCAGCCCTATCTCTGGGACTAGCGGCTACGAGCAGTACTTC. Translated: CASSPISGTSGYEQYF.

The chain couples TRBV6-5 to TRBJ2-5; no reliable D call. V lost 3 bases, J lost 7 bases, and 6 bases lay in between. The CDR3 is 11 amino acids. Germline V CDR1 and CDR2: MNHEY, SVGAGI. CDR3 amino acids: CASSYSGTQYF. Here the CDR3 DNA reads TGTGCCAGCAGTTATTCGGGGACCCAGTACTTC.

For the CDR3, the DNA is TGTGCCAGCAGCGACGGACAGCTTTATCAGCCCCAGCATTTT. It yields the protein CASSDGQLYQPQHF. The chain couples TRBV7-9 to TRBJ1-5; D possibly corresponds to TRBD1 (6 bases). V was cut by 5 bases and J by 5 bases, with 13 bases left in between. The germline gives CDR1 SEHNR, CDR2 FQNEAQ (reference sequence). The CDR3 consists of 14 residues.

This sequence joins TRBV29-1 and TRBJ2-5; TRBD2 matches at 9 bases. The CDR3 runs 15 residues. Germline V lookup: CDR1 SQVTM, CDR2 ANQGSEA. J was trimmed by 0 bases and V by 1 base; bases with no gene match: 3. The CDR3 reads CSVEGSGRDQETQYF. CDR3 in DNA: TGCAGCGTTGAAGGTAGCGGGAGAGACCAAGAGACCCAGTACTTC.

The V call is TRBV5-1, the J call TRBJ1-2, with a tentative D call TRBD1 (6 bases). Trimming removed 0 bases from V and 4 bases from J, with 10 bases in between. Germline loops: CDR1 SGHRS, CDR2 YFSETQ. This CDR3 has 14 residues. CDR3 sequence reads: CASSLEGVGYGYTF. DNA of the CDR3: TGCGCCAGCAGCTTGGAGGGGGTTGGCTATGGCTACACCTTC.

The chain carries TRBV6-6 and TRBJ1-2; 7 bases fit TRBD1. The CDR3 has 16 amino acids. The V gene's germline CDR1 is MNHNY and CDR2 SVGAGI (reference sequence). The junction had 8 bases not matched to a gene; V was cut back by 2 bases and J by 2 bases. The CDR3 loop is CASSYGVGGGNYGYTF. For the CDR3, the DNA is TGTGCCAGCAGTTACGGGGTCGGAGGGGGCAACTATGGCTACACCTTC.